The T cell receptor (beta chain) described here comes from a study of Ad26.COV2.S vaccination and SARS-CoV-2 variants. Study-level results: Comparable non-spike TCR breadth was observed in vaccine and placebo recipients.

The assay was immunoSEQ multiplex PCR, and TCRdb's table has in-frame clones only and misses some. The profile shows over 300,000 clones, around 82% of them singletons. Treatment reported: 15 to 20 received Ad26.COV2.S at low or high dose, single or two shots; 5 received placebo; per-sample allocation not given. Material that was analyzed had been drawn on day 63 after the first vaccine or placebo injection. This CDR3 has 16 amino acids. Trimming cost V 4 bases and J 0 bases; bases outside gene matches: 8. CDR1 is LGHNA, CDR2 YSLEER, per germline. Note on this clone: Antigen specificity is unknown.

The sample here was peripheral blood, taken in a trial of Ad26.COV2.S vaccine versus placebo. This rearrangement joins TRBV4-3 to TRBJ2-7; 8 nucleotides match TRBD2. This sequence originates from a person aged 18 to 65 who received the Ad26.COV2.S COVID-19 vaccine or a placebo. DNA for the CDR3: TGCGCCAGCAGCCTCTCGCGGGGGGCTCGCTCCTACGAGCAGTACTTC. It is translated as CASSLSRGARSYEQYF.